This T cell receptor beta chain was sequenced during a study of cytomegalovirus exposure and HLA in healthy donors. This clone was detected only a few times. 60 Vbeta and 13 Jbeta primers were used in PCR. Original handling: Roughly 11 million shared chains were among the about 80 million unique TCR beta chains that a later analysis counted. TCRdb's table, derived via immunoSEQ multiplex PCR, lists solely in-frame clones and lacks some. V and J calls and clone size are those listed in that table; D and trimming were worked out from the DNA. The sample yields some 130,000 clones, about 76% seen once. Germline assignment: CDR1 SEHNR and CDR2 FQNEAQ (reference sequence). The ends were cut back, 7 bases at V and 0 bases at J, with 18 bases in the middle. This CDR3 contains 17 residues. These donors, healthy bone marrow donors, were studied.

This receptor was taken from a woman aged 40 to 49 in good health and CMV-seronegative. Sequencing used PBMCs. The rearrangement links TRBV7-9 to TRBJ2-2; no definite D call. The CDR3 region has the DNA TGTGCCAGCAACCCTCCACTCACCGATGCGAACACCGGGGAGCTGTTTTTT. Protein sequence: CASNPPLTDANTGELFF.